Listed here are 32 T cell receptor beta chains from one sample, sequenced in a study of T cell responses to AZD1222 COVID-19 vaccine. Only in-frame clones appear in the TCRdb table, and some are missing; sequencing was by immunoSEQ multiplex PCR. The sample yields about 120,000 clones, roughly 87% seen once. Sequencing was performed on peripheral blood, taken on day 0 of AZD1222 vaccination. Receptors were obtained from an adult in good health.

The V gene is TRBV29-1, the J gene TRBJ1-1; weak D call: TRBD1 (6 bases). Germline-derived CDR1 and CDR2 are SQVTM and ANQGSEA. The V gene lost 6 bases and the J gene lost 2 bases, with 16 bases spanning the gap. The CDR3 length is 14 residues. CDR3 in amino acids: CSVRGQRRNTEAFF. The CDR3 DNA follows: TGCAGCGTCAGAGGACAGCGCCGTAACACTGAAGCTTTCTTT.

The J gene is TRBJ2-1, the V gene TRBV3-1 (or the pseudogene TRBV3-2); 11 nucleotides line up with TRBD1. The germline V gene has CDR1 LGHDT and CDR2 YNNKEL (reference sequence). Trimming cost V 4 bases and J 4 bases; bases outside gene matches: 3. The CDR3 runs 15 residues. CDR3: CASSLGTGGYNEQFF. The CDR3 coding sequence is TGTGCCAGCAGCCTCGGGACAGGGGGATACAATGAGCAGTTCTTC.

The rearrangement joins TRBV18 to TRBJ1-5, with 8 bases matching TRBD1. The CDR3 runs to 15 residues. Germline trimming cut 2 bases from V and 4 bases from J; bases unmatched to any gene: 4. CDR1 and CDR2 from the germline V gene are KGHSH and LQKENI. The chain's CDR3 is CASSPGQGENQPQHF. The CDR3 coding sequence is TGTGCCAGCTCACCAGGACAGGGAGAAAATCAGCCCCAGCATTTT. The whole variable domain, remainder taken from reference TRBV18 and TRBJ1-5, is NAGVMQNPRHLVRRRGQEARLRCSPMKGHSHVYWYRQLPEEGLKFMVYLQKENIIDESGMPKERFSAEFPKEGPSILRIQQVVRGDSAAYFCASSPGQGENQPQHFGDGTRLSIL.

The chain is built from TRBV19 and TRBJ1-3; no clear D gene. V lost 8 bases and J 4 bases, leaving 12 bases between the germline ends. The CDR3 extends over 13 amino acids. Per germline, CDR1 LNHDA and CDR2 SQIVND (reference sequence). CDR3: CASQREWGNTIYF. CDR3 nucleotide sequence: TGTGCCAGTCAGAGGGAGTGGGGAAACACCATATATTTT.

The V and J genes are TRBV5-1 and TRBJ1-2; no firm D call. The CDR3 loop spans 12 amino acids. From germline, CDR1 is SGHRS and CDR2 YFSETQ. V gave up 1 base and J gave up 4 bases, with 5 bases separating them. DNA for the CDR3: TGCGCCAGCAGCTTGTTGGGCTATGGCTACACCTTC. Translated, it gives CASSLLGYGYTF. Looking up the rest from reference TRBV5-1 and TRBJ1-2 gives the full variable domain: KAGVTQTPRYLIKTRGQQVTLSCSPISGHRSVSWYQQTPGQGLQFLFEYFSETQRNKGNFPGRFSGRQFSNSRSEMNVSTLELGDSALYLCASSLLGYGYTFGSGTRLTVV.

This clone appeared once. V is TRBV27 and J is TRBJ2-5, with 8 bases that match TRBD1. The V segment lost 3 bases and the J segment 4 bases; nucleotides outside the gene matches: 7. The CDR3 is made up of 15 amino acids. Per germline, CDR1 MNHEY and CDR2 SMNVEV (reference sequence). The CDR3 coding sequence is TGTGCCAGCAGTTTCTCCCCCGGGACAGGAGAGACCCAGTACTTC. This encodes CASSFSPGTGETQYF.

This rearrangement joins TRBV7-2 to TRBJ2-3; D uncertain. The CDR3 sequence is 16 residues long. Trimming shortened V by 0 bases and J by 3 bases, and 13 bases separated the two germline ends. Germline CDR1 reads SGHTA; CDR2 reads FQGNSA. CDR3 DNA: TGTGCCAGCAGCTTAGCGATCCGGCCCGTTACAGATACGCAGTATTTT. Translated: CASSLAIRPVTDTQYF.

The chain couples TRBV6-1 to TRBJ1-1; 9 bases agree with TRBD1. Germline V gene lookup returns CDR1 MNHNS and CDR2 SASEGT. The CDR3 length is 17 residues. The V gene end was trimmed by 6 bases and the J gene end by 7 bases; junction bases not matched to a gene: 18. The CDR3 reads CASREMGWGQGWLEAFF. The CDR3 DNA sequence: TGTGCCAGCAGGGAAATGGGATGGGGACAGGGTTGGCTTGAAGCTTTCTTT.

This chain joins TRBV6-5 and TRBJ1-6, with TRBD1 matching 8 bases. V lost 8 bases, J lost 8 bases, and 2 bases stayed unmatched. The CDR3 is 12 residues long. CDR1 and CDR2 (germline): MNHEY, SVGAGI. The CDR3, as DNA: TGTGCCAGCGGACAGGGAGATTCACCCCTCCACTTT. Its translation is CASGQGDSPLHF.

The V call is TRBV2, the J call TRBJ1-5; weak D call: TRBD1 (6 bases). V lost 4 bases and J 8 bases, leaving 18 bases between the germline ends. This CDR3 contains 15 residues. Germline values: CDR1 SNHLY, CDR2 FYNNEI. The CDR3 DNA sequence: TGTGCCAGCAGTGGAGGCGCAGGGGTGATGGAGCCCCAGCATTTT. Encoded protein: CASSGGAGVMEPQHF.

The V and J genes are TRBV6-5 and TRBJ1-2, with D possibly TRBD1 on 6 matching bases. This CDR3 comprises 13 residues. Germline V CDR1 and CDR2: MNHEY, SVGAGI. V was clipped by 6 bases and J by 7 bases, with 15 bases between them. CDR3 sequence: CASSPGGGGGYTF. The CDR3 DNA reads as TGTGCCAGCAGCCCGGGGGGGGGCGGTGGCTACACCTTC.

The CDR3 DNA follows: TGTGCCAGTAGTATGGCCGTGGTGCTAGCGGGGGGTGGAGATACGCAGTATTTT. Residues: CASSMAVVLAGGGDTQYF. V and J are TRBV19 and TRBJ2-3; 11 bases agree with TRBD2. Trimming removed 3 bases from V and 5 bases from J; junction bases left unmatched: 13. Germline CDR1 is LNHDA and CDR2 is SQIVND (reference sequence). This CDR3 contains 18 residues.

In DNA form, the CDR3 reads TGTGCCAGCAGAGGACTTAACTATGGCTACACCTTC. Protein sequence: CASRGLNYGYTF. The genes are TRBV6-5 and TRBJ1-2; D is unclear. The CDR3 extends over 12 amino acids. V was cut by 6 bases and J by 1 base, with 6 bases left in between. Per the germline V gene, CDR1 is MNHEY and CDR2 is SVGAGI.

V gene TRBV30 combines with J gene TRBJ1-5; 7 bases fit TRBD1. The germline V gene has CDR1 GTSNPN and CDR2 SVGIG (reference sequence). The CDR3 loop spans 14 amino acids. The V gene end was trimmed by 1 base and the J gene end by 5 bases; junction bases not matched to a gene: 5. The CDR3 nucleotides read TGTGCCTGGAGTGGGGGGCAGGGGGATCAGCCCCAGCATTTT. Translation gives CAWSGGQGDQPQHF.

The CDR3 reads CSARDYSSYEQYF. The CDR3, as DNA: TGCAGCGCAAGGGACTATTCTTCCTACGAGCAGTACTTC. The genes are TRBV29-1 and TRBJ2-7, with 7 bases lining up with TRBD2. From germline, CDR1 is SQVTM and CDR2 ANQGSEA. The CDR3 length is 13 residues. V lost 7 bases, J lost 1 base, and 7 bases stayed unmatched.

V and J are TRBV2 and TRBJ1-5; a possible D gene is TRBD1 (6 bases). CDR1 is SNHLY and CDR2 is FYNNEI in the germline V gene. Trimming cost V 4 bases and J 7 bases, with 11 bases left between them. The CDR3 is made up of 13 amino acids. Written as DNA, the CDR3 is TGTGCCAGCAGTGGGGCAGGGGAACAGCCCCAGCATTTT. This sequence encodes CASSGAGEQPQHF.

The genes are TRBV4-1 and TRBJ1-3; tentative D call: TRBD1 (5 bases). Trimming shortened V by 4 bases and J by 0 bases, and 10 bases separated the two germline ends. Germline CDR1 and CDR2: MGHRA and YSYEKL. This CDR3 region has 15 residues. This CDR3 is CASSPGHSSGNTIYF. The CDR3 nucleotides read TGCGCCAGCAGCCCCGGACACAGCTCTGGAAACACCATATATTTT.

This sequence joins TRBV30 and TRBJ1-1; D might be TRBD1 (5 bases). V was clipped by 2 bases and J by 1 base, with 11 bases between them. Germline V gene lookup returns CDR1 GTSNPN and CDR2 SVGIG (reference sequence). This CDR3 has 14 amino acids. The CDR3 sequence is CAWSYGTPNTEAFF. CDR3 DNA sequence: TGTGCCTGGAGTTACGGGACTCCGAACACTGAAGCTTTCTTT.

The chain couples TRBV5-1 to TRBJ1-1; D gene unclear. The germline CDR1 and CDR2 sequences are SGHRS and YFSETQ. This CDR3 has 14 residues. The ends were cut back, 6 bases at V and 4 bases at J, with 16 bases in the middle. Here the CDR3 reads CASTLSGWSTEAFF. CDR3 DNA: TGCGCCAGCACCCTGTCGGGGTGGAGCACTGAAGCTTTCTTT. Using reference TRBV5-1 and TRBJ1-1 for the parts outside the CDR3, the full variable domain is KAGVTQTPRYLIKTRGQQVTLSCSPISGHRSVSWYQQTPGQGLQFLFEYFSETQRNKGNFPGRFSGRQFSNSRSEMNVSTLELGDSALYLCASTLSGWSTEAFFGQGTRLTVV.

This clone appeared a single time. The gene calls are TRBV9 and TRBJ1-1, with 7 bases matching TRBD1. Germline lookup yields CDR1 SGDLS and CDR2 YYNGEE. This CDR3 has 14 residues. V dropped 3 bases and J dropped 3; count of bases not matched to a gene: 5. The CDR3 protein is CASSAQGGDTEAFF. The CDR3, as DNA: TGTGCCAGCAGCGCCCAGGGGGGTGACACTGAAGCTTTCTTT.

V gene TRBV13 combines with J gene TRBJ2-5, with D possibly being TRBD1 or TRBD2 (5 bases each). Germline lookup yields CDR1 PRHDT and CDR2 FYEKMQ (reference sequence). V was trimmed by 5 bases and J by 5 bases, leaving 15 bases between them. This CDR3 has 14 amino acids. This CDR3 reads CASSRPGRWETQYF. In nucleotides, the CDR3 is TGTGCCAGCAGCCGGCCGGGACGGTGGGAGACCCAGTACTTC.

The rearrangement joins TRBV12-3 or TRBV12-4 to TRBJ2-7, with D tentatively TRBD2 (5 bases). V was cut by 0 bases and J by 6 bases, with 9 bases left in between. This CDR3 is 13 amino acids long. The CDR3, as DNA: TGTGCCAGCAGTTTAGCACTGGCGGGCGAGCAGTACTTC. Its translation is CASSLALAGEQYF.

The DNA of the CDR3 is TGTGCCAGCAGCTCATACAGGGCAGCCGGAAACACCATATATTTT. Amino acid sequence: CASSSYRAAGNTIYF. The rearrangement uses TRBV11-2 and TRBJ1-3, with D possibly TRBD1 on 6 matching bases. Trimming stripped 4 bases from V and 4 bases from J, with 14 bases between. The CDR3 contains 15 residues. Germline V gene sequence: CDR1 SGHAT, CDR2 FQNNGV. The full variable domain, in which reference TRBV11-2 and TRBJ1-3 provide the parts outside the CDR3, is EAGVAQSPRYKIIEKRQSVAFWCNPISGHATLYWYQQILGQGPKLLIQFQNNGVVDDSQLPKDRFSAERLKGVDSTLKIQPAKLEDSAVYLCASSSYRAAGNTIYFGEGSWLTVV.

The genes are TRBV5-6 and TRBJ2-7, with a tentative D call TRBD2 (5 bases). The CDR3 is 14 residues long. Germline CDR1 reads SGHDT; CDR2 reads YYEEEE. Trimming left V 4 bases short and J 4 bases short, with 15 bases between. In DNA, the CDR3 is TGTGCCAGCAGCACCGGGGAGCGAGGGTACGAGCAGTACTTC. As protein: CASSTGERGYEQYF.

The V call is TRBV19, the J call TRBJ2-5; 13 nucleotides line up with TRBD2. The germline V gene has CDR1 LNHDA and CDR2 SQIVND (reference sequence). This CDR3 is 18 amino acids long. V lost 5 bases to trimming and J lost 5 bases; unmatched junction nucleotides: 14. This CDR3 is CASSATSGGASFEETQYF. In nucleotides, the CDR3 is TGTGCCAGTAGTGCTACTAGCGGGGGGGCCTCCTTCGAGGAGACCCAGTACTTC. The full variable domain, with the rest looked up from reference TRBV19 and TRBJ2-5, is DGGITQSPKYLFRKEGQNVTLSCEQNLNHDAMYWYRQDPGQGLRLIYYSQIVNDFQKGDIAEGYSVSREKKESFPLTVTSAQKNPTAFYLCASSATSGGASFEETQYFGPGTRLLVL.

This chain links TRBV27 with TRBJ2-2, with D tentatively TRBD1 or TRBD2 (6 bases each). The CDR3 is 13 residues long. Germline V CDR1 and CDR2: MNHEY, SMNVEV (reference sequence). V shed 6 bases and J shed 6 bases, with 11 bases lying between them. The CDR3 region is CASSLGGPGELFF. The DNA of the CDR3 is TGTGCCAGCAGCCTCGGGGGCCCCGGGGAGCTGTTTTTT.

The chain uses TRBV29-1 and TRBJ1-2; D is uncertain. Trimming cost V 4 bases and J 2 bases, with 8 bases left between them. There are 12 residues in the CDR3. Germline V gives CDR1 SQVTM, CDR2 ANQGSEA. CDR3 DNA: TGCAGCGTTGGTGGCTTGAACTATGGCTACACCTTC. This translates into CSVGGLNYGYTF.

CDR3 DNA: TGTGCCAGCAGTGATGAGGACCGGGAGACTAACTATGGCTACACCTTC. Translated: CASSDEDRETNYGYTF. This chain uses TRBV6-1 with TRBJ1-2, with unresolved D. The V end lost 3 bases, the J end lost 0 bases, and 14 bases lay between the germline ends. Germline CDR1 is MNHNS and CDR2 is SASEGT. The CDR3 contains 16 residues.

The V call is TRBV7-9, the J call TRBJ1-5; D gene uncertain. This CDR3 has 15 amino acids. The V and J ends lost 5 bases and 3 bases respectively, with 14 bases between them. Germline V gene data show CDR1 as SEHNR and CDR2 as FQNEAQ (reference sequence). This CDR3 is CASSEGGRYNQPQHF. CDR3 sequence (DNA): TGTGCCAGCAGCGAGGGTGGCAGATACAATCAGCCCCAGCATTTT.

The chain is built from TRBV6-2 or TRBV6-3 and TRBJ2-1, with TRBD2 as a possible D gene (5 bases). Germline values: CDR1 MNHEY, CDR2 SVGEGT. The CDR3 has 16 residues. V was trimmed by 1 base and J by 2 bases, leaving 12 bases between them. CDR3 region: CASSYFRGRTYNEQFF. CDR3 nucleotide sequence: TGTGCCAGCAGTTACTTTCGGGGAAGGACCTACAATGAGCAGTTCTTC.

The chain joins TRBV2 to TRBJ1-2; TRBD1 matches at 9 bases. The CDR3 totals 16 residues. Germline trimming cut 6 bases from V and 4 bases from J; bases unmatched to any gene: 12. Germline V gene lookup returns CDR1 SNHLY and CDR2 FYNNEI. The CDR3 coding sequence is TGTGCCAGCAGACAGGGGGCGGACCCCAGGGGCTATGGCTACACCTTC. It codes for CASRQGADPRGYGYTF.

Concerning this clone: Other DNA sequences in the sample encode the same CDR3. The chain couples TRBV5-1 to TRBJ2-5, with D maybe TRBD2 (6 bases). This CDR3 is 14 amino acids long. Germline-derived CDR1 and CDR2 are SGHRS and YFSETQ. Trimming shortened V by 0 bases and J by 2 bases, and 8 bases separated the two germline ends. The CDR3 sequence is CASSLGRGQETQYF. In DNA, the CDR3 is TGCGCCAGCAGCTTGGGGAGGGGACAAGAGACCCAGTACTTC.